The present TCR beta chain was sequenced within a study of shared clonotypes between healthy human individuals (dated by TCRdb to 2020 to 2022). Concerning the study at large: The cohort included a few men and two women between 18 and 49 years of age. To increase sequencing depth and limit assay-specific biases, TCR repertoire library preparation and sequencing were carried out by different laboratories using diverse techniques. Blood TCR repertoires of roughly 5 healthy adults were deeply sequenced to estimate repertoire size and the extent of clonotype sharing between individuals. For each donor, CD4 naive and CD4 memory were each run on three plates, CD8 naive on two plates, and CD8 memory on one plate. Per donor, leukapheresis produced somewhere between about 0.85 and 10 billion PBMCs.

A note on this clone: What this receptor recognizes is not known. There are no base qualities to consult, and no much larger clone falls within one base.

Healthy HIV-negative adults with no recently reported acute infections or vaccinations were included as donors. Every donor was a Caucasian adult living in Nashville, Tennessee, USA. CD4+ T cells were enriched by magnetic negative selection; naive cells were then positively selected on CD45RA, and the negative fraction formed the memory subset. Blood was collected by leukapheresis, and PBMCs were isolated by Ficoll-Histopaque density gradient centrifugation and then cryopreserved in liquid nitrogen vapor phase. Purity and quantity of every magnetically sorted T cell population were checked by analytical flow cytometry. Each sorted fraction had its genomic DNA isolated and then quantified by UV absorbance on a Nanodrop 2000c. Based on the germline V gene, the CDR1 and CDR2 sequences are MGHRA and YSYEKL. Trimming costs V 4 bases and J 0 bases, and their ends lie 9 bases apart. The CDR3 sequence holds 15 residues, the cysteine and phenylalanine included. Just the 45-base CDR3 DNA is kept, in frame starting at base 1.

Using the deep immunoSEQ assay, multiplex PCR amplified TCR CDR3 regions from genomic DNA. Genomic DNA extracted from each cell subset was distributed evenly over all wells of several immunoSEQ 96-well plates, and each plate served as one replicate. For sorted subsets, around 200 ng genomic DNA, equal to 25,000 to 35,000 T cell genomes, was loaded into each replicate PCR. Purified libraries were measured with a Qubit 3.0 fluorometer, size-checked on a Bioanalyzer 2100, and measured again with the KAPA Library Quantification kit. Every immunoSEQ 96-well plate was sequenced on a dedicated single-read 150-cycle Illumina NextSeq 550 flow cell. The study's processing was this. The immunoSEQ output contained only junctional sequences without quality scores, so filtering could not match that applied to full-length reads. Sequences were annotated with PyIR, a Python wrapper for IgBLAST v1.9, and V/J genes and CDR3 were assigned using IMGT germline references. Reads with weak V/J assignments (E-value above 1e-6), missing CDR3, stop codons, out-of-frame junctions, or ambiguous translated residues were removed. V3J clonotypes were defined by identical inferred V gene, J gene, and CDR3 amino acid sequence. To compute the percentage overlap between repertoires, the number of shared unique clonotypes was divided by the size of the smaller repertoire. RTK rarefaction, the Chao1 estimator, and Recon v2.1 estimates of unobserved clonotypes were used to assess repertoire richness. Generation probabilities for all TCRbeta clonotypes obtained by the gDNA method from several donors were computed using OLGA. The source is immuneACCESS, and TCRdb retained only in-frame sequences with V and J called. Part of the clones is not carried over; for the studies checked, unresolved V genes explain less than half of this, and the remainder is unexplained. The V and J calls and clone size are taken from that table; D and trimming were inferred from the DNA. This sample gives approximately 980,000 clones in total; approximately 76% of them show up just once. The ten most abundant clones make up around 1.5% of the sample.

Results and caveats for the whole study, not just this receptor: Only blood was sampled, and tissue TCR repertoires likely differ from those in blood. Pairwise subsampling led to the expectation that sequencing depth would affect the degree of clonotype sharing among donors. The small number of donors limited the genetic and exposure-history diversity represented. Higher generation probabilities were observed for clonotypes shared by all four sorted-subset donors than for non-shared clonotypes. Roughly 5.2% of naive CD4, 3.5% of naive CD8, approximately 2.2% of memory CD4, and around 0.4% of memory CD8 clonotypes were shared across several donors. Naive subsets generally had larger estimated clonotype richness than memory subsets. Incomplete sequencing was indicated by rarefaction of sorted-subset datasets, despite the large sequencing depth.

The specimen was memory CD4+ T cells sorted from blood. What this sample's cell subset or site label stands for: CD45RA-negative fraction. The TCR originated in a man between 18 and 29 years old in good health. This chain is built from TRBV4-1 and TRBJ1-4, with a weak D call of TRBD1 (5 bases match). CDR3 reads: CASSRDSPTNEKLFF. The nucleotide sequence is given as TGCGCCAGCAGCCGGGACTCCCCAACTAATGAAAAACTGTTTTTT.